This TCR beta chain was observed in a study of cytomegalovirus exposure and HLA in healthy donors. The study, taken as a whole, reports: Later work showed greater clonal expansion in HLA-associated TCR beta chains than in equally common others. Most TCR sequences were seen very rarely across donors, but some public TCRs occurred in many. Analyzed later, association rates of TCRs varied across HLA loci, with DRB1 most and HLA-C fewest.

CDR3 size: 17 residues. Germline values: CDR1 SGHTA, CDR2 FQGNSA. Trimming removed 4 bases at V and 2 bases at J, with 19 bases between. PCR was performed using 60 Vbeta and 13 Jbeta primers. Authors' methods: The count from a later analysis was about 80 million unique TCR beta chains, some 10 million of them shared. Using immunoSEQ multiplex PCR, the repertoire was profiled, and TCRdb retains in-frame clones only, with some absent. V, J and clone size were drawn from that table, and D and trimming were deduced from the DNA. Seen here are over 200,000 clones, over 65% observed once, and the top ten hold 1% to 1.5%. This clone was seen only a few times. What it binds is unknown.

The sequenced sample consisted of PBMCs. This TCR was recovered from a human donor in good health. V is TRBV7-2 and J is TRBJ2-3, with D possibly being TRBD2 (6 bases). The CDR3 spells CASSSYPGTSHTDTQYF. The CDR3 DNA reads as TGTGCCAGCAGCTCCTATCCCGGGACTTCCCACACAGATACGCAGTATTTT.